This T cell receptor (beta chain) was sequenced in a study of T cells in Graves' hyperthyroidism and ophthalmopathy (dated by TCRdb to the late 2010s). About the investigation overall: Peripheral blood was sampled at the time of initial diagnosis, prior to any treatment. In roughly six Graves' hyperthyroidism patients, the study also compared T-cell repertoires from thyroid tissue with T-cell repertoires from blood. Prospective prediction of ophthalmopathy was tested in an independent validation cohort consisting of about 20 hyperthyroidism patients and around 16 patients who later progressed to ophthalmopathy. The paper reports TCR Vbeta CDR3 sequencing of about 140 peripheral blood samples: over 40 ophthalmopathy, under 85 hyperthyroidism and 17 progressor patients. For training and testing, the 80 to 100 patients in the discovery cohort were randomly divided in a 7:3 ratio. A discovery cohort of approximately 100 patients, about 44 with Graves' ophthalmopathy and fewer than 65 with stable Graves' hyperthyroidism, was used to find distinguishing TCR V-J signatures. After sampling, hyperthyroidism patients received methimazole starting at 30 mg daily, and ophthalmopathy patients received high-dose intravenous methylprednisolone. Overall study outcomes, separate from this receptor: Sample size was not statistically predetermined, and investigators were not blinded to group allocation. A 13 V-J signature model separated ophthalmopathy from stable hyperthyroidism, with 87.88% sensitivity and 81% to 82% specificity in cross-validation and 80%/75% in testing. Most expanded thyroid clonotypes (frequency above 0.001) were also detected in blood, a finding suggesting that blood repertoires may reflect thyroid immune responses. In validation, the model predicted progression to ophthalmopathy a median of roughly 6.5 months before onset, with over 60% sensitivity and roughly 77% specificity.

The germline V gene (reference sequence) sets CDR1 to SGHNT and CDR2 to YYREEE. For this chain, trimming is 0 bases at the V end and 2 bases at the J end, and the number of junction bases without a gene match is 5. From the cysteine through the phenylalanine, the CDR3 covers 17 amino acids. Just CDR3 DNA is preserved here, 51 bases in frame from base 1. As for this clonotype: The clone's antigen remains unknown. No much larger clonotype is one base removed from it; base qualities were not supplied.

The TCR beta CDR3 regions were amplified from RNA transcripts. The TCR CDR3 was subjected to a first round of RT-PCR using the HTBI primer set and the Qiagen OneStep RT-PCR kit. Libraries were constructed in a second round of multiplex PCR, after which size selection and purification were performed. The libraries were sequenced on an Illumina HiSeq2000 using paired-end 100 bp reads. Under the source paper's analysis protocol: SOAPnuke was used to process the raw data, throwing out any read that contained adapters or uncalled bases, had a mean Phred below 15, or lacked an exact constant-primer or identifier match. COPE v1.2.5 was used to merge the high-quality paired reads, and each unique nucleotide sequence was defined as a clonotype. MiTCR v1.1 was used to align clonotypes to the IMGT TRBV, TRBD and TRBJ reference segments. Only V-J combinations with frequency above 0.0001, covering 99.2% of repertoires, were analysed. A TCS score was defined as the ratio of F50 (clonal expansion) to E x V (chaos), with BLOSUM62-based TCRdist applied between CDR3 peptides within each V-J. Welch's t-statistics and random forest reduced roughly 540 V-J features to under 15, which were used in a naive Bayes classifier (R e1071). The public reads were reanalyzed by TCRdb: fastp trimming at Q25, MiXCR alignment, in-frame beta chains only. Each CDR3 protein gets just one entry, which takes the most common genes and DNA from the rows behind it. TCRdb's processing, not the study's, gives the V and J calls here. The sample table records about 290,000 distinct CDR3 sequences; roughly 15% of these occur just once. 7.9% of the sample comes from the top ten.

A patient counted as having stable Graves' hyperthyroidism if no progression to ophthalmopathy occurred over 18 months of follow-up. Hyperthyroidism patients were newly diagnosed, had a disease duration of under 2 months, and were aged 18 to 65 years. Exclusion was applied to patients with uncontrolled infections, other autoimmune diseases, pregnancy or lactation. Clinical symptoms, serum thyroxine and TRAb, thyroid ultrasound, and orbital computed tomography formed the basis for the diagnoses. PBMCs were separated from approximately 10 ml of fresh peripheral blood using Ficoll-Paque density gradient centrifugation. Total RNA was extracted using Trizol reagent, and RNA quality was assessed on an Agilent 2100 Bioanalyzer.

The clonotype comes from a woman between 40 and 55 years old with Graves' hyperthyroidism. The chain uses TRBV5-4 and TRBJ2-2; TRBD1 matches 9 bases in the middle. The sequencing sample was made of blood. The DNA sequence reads TGTGCCAGCAGCTTGGGGGGGGGACAGGGAAACACCGGGGAGCTGTTTTTT. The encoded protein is CASSLGGGQGNTGELFF.